The present TCR beta chain was sequenced within a study of T cells expressing NK-cell markers. The germline gives CDR1 MNHEY, CDR2 SVGAGI. The CDR3 spans 15 residues. Following a re-call of the 5' RACE reads, TCRdb has one entry per CDR3 protein and lacks DNA. Its listing shows fewer than 400,000 distinct CDR3 sequences. The sample consisted of blood T cells: a sorted CD56 or NKG2C T cell subset, CD4+ or CD8+ T cells, or bulk PBMC T cells (not recorded which). V is TRBV6-5 and J is TRBJ2-7; TCRdb designates TRBD1, a call that cannot be tested without DNA. This receptor was identified in a man aged 18-70 years in good health. CDR3: CASSYSGGSPYEQYF.